This passage covers 28 T cell receptor beta chains from one sample sequenced in a study of shared clonotypes between healthy human individuals. TCRdb's copy holds only in-frame clones and misses some; the assay was immunoSEQ multiplex PCR. In the table there are around 550,000 clones, 95% to 97% of which are singletons. Input material: naive CD4+ T cells sorted from blood. As to subset: CD45RA+ positively selected. These receptors were taken from a woman aged 25-40 years in good health.

The rearrangement joins TRBV6-1 to TRBJ1-2; a weak D match, TRBD1 (5 bases). The V end was cut by 6 bases, the J end by 8 bases, with 10 bases between. CDR1 is MNHNS and CDR2 is SASEGT in the germline V gene. There are 11 residues in the CDR3. In DNA, the CDR3 is TGTGCCAGCAGGAGGGGTGAGGGCTACACCTTC. Translation: CASRRGEGYTF.

This chain links TRBV6-6 with TRBJ2-7, with D perhaps given as TRBD1 or TRBD2 (5 bases each). This CDR3 comprises 15 residues. Germline V gives CDR1 MNHNY, CDR2 SVGAGI (reference sequence). Trimming took off 0 bases at V and 6 bases at J, with 15 bases between the two ends. The CDR3: CASSYSAGSRLEQYF. For the CDR3, the DNA is TGTGCCAGCAGTTACTCTGCAGGGAGTCGGCTCGAGCAGTACTTC.

This clone was counted a single time. This CDR3 reads CASSARQGRNQPQHF. The CDR3 nucleotides read TGCGCCAGCAGTGCGCGGCAGGGTCGCAATCAGCCCCAGCATTTT. The rearrangement uses TRBV10-2 and TRBJ1-5; tentative D call: TRBD1 (5 bases). The V and J ends lost 4 bases and 2 bases respectively, with 12 bases between them. The CDR3 covers 15 residues. In germline, CDR1 is WSHSY, CDR2 SAAADI.

The chain is built from TRBV28 and TRBJ1-2; D perhaps matches TRBD1 (5 bases). Between the trimmed V and J ends, which lost 8 bases and 6 bases, there was a span of 13 bases. CDR3 size: 12 residues. Germline CDR1 reads MDHEN; CDR2 reads SYDVKM. Written as DNA, the CDR3 is TGTGCCAGCTCACAGGTGGGCAATGGCTACACCTTC. Translating gives CASSQVGNGYTF.

The chain uses TRBV6-5 and TRBJ2-1; 9 bases align to TRBD1. The trim removed 5 bases at V and 4 bases at J, leaving 6 bases unmatched. Germline V gene lookup returns CDR1 MNHEY and CDR2 SVGAGI. The CDR3 length is 15 residues. CDR3 loop: CASSPDRGNYNEQFF. CDR3 sequence (DNA): TGTGCCAGCAGTCCGGACAGGGGTAATTACAATGAGCAGTTCTTC.

The chain has TRBV28 and TRBJ2-6, with D perhaps being TRBD1 or TRBD2 (6 bases each). The V gene lost 6 bases and the J gene lost 4 bases, with 22 bases spanning the gap. Germline CDR1 is MDHEN and CDR2 is SYDVKM. CDR3 length: 18 amino acids. The CDR3 DNA reads TGTGCCAGCAGGGAAGGGGGGACAACGCTTTTCGGGGCCAACGTCCTGACTTTC. It codes for CASREGGTTLFGANVLTF.

This sequence joins TRBV6-6 and TRBJ2-1, with TRBD2 identical over 14 bases. CDR1 is MNHNY and CDR2 is SVGAGI in the germline V gene (reference sequence). J lost 9 bases, V lost 6 bases, and 10 bases had no gene match. CDR3 length: 16 residues. The CDR3 sequence is CASRLRTSGRWVEQFF. CDR3 nucleotide sequence: TGTGCCAGCAGACTAAGGACTAGCGGGAGGTGGGTTGAGCAGTTCTTC.

This chain joins TRBV13 and TRBJ2-7; D tentatively fits TRBD1 or TRBD2 (5 bases each). The V gene's germline CDR1 is PRHDT and CDR2 FYEKMQ (reference sequence). The CDR3 covers 16 residues. With 0 bases removed from V and 7 bases from J, the gap between germline ends came to 19 bases. This CDR3 is CASSLGQGPLPGEQYF. The CDR3 nucleotides are TGTGCCAGCAGCTTAGGCCAGGGACCTCTCCCGGGGGAGCAGTACTTC.

The rearrangement joins TRBV28 to TRBJ2-5; D call uncertain. This CDR3 comprises 12 residues. Germline CDR1 is MDHEN and CDR2 is SYDVKM. V lost 5 bases and J lost 5, with 9 bases in between. The CDR3 DNA sequence: TGTGCCAGCAGTGACTTGGGGGAGACCCAGTACTTC. Protein product: CASSDLGETQYF.

The chain carries TRBV10-2 and TRBJ2-7; D may be TRBD1 (5 bases). The CDR3 has 13 amino acids. The germline V gene has CDR1 WSHSY and CDR2 SAAADI. Between the trimmed V and J ends, which lost 4 bases and 6 bases, there was a span of 13 bases. Written as DNA, the CDR3 is TGCGCCAGCAGTGGGGGCAGGGCCGGCGAGCAGTACTTC. Protein: CASSGGRAGEQYF.

The CDR3 here is CASSLRGAYEQYF. As DNA, the CDR3 is TGTGCCAGCAGTTTACGGGGGGCCTACGAGCAGTACTTC. V usage is TRBV27 and J usage is TRBJ2-7; 7 nucleotides match TRBD2. Germline V gene lookup returns CDR1 MNHEY and CDR2 SMNVEV (reference sequence). Unmatched junction bases numbered 0, after V lost 2 bases and J lost 2 bases. The CDR3 spans 13 residues.

To note about this clone: Sequence at one end of the junction differs from germline and may be a read error. J is TRBJ1-3 and V is TRBV6-1; D perhaps matches TRBD1 (5 bases). CDR1 and CDR2 (germline): MNHNS, SASEGT. The CDR3 has 15 amino acids. The CDR3 DNA reads TGTGCCAGCAGCCGGGACCGAGACTCTGGAAGCACCATATATTTT. Its protein product is CASSRDRDSGSTIYF.

The CDR3 nucleotides are TGTGCCAGCAGCCCCAGCGGACCCATGGGCAATGAGCAGTTCTTC. It encodes CASSPSGPMGNEQFF. The chain has TRBV7-9 and TRBJ2-1, with D possibly matching TRBD2 (5 bases). V lost 5 bases and J lost 6, with 17 bases in between. The CDR3 has 15 residues. From germline, CDR1 is SEHNR and CDR2 FQNEAQ (reference sequence).

This clone was picked up one time. V and J are TRBV28 and TRBJ2-7, with 8 nucleotides matching TRBD1. The germline gives CDR1 MDHEN, CDR2 SYDVKM. The CDR3 is 14 amino acids. The J segment lost 2 bases and the V segment lost 5 bases, leaving 5 bases of the junction unmatched. This CDR3 reads CASSRDRRTYEQYF. CDR3 DNA sequence: TGTGCCAGCAGTCGGGACAGGAGAACCTACGAGCAGTACTTC.

The chain employs TRBV7-9 and TRBJ1-5; D ambiguous. The V and J ends lost 5 bases and 0 bases respectively, with 11 bases between them. The CDR3 covers 15 residues. Per the germline V gene, CDR1 is SEHNR and CDR2 is FQNEAQ (reference sequence). The CDR3 DNA sequence: TGTGCCAGCAGCCCCGCGTGGGGTAGCAATCAGCCCCAGCATTTT. This codes for CASSPAWGSNQPQHF.

The chain couples TRBV7-3 to TRBJ2-5; possibly TRBD1 or TRBD2 for D (5 bases each). This CDR3 is built from 13 residues. The germline V and J ends were trimmed by 1 base and 5 bases, with 8 bases remaining between them. From germline, CDR1 is SGHTA and CDR2 FQGTGA. The CDR3 protein is CASSLKEGETQYF. CDR3 sequence (DNA): TGTGCCAGCAGCTTAAAAGAGGGGGAGACCCAGTACTTC.

This chain links TRBV5-6 with TRBJ1-5; D is perhaps TRBD1 (5 bases). Trimming left V 0 bases short and J 0 bases short, with 13 bases between. Germline CDR1 is SGHDT and CDR2 is YYEEEE. CDR3 length: 17 amino acids. In DNA, the CDR3 is TGTGCCAGCAGCTTGGGAGGGGTGGCAGTTAGCAATCAGCCCCAGCATTTT. It encodes CASSLGGVAVSNQPQHF.

The chain is built from TRBV28 and TRBJ2-1; D is unclear. Trimming pared 6 bases from V and 0 bases from J, leaving 18 bases between. Germline V gene data show CDR1 as MDHEN and CDR2 as SYDVKM. The CDR3 has 17 amino acids. The CDR3 region is CASSPPTTGSSYNEQFF. CDR3 nucleotide sequence: TGTGCCAGCAGCCCCCCCACTACGGGCAGCTCCTACAATGAGCAGTTCTTC.

J is TRBJ2-7 and V is TRBV5-1; D is unclear. This CDR3 is built from 15 residues. Germline V gene sequence: CDR1 SGHRS, CDR2 YFSETQ. The V end was cut by 3 bases, the J end by 0 bases, with 13 bases between. Here the CDR3 reads CASSSSGLSSYEQYF. CDR3 coding DNA: TGCGCCAGCAGCTCCTCCGGGTTGAGCTCCTACGAGCAGTACTTC.

CDR3 in DNA: TGTGCCAGCAGCTTAGATCAGAATCAGCCCCAGCATTTT. It yields the protein CASSLDQNQPQHF. The chain couples TRBV7-2 to TRBJ1-5; the D is unclear. Germline V gene data show CDR1 as SGHTA and CDR2 as FQGNSA. This CDR3 has 13 residues. Trimming took off 1 base at V and 4 bases at J, with 5 bases between the two ends.

The chain combines TRBV5-1 with TRBJ1-6; 7 nucleotides line up with TRBD1. Germline lookup yields CDR1 SGHRS and CDR2 YFSETQ. Trimming took 4 bases from V and 3 from J; bases not matched to a gene: 7. The CDR3 contains 16 residues. The CDR3, as DNA: TGCGCCAGCAGCACCGGACAGGACCTCTATAATTCACCCCTCCACTTT. Translation gives CASSTGQDLYNSPLHF.

The chain's CDR3 is CASSTTGISNQPQHF. The CDR3 bases are TGTGCCAGCAGTACTACAGGGATTAGCAATCAGCCCCAGCATTTT. The chain recombines TRBV28 with TRBJ1-5; weak D call: TRBD1 (6 bases). Germline CDR1 and CDR2: MDHEN and SYDVKM. V was clipped by 5 bases and J by 0 bases, with 11 bases between them. The CDR3 is 15 residues long.

The V gene is TRBV27, the J gene TRBJ1-2; maybe TRBD1 (5 bases). Germline CDR1 is MNHEY and CDR2 is SMNVEV (reference sequence). This CDR3 contains 17 residues. V gave up 5 bases and J gave up 0 bases, with 19 bases separating them. The CDR3 nucleotides are TGTGCCAGCAGTCGGTGGGGGTTCGGGGCAGCTAACTATGGCTACACCTTC. This encodes CASSRWGFGAANYGYTF.

The chain recombines TRBV5-1 with TRBJ1-2; D is unclear. CDR1 is SGHRS, CDR2 YFSETQ, per germline. The length of the CDR3 is 14 residues. Trimming pared 4 bases from V and 3 bases from J, leaving 13 bases between. CDR3 DNA sequence: TGCGCCAGCAGCCCGGTGACCGCGGACTATGGCTACACCTTC. Protein: CASSPVTADYGYTF.

The V call is TRBV10-3, the J call TRBJ1-1, with D unresolved. Between the trimmed V and J ends, which lost 1 base and 8 bases, there was a span of 11 bases. The CDR3 spans 13 residues. Per the germline V gene, CDR1 is ENHRY and CDR2 is SYGVKD. This chain's CDR3 is CAISEFSGGEAFF. In DNA form, the CDR3 reads TGTGCCATCAGTGAGTTTTCTGGTGGGGAAGCTTTCTTT.

V gene TRBV5-1 combines with J gene TRBJ2-1; tentatively, D is TRBD1 or TRBD2 (6 bases each). The germline V gene has CDR1 SGHRS and CDR2 YFSETQ. The CDR3 runs 15 residues. Trimming removed 4 bases from V and 7 bases from J, with 18 bases in between. The CDR3 DNA is TGCGCCAGCAGCCCGGGGGATCTGGGGGCAAATGAGCAGTTCTTC. Its protein is CASSPGDLGANEQFF.

This clone was counted a single time. One end of the junction varies from germline; a read error may be responsible. The rearrangement joins TRBV23-1 to TRBJ2-7; 11 bases line up with TRBD2. TRBV23-1 is sorted into the ORF group, with uncertain function. The length of the CDR3 is 18 residues. CDR3 nucleotide sequence: TGCGCCAGCAGTCAATCTACTACTAGCGGGAGAGTAACCTACGAGCAGCACTTC. It yields the protein CASSQSTTSGRVTYEQHF.

The chain carries TRBV4-1 and TRBJ1-5; the D is unclear. This CDR3 contains 17 residues. Germline CDR1 and CDR2: MGHRA and YSYEKL. Between the trimmed V and J ends, which lost 1 base and 3 bases, there was a span of 16 bases. The CDR3 loop is CASSQGGDGGNNQPQHF. DNA of the CDR3: TGCGCCAGCAGCCAAGGTGGAGACGGAGGAAACAATCAGCCCCAGCATTTT.